This entry is about one TCR beta chain. What it binds is unknown. The germline gives CDR1 SNHLY, CDR2 FYNNEI. The trim removed 6 bases at V and 3 bases at J, leaving 11 bases unmatched. The CDR3 has 15 residues. The data were taken from a study of shared clonotypes between healthy human individuals. Study as a whole: A couple of women and a few men aged 18 to 49 made up the donors. Study-level findings and limits: Relative to memory subsets, naive subsets generally showed larger estimated richness. Approximately 5.1% was the fraction of naive CD4 clonotypes found shared across several donors. Generation of non-shared clonotypes was less probable than generation of clonotypes shared by all four donors.

Assay used: immunoSEQ multiplex PCR; TCRdb lists only in-frame clones, some missing. The table has approximately 1,500,000 clones, 95% to 97% seen once. The TCR originated in a man in his thirties or forties in good health. The sample comprised naive CD4+ T cells sorted from blood. The subset denotes: CD45RA+ positively selected. The V and J genes are TRBV2 and TRBJ2-7; the match to TRBD1 covers 7 bases. CDR3 DNA: TGTGCCAGCAGCGCCACCGGGACAGACATCTACGAGCAGTACTTC. As protein: CASSATGTDIYEQYF.